The 11 T cell receptor beta chains reported below all come from one sample, sequenced in a study of T-cell reconstitution after alpha-beta-depleted transplantation in children. A library of TCRbeta sequences, prepared with unique molecular identifiers, was generated. TCRdb fed the PCR reads into MiXCR, producing one record per CDR3 protein. The profile shows 780,000 or so distinct CDR3 sequences, roughly 15% of them singletons. The sample in question was PBMCs, mostly from graft donor cells, obtained 360 days after TCRalphabeta/CD19-depleted stem cell transplant. The receptors come from a male patient younger than 18 who had a stem cell transplant for acute lymphoblastic leukemia, so the T cells may come from the graft donor.

This clonotype was seen more than once but under ten times. The chain is built from TRBV4-1 and TRBJ2-7; 9 nucleotides line up with TRBD2. The V segment lost 2 bases and the J segment 2 bases; nucleotides outside the gene matches: 7. The germline CDR1 and CDR2 sequences are MGHRA and YSYEKL. This CDR3 region has 16 residues. The CDR3: CASSQRIVAGAYEQYF. For the CDR3, the DNA is TGCGCCAGCAGCCAACGTATCGTAGCGGGGGCCTACGAGCAGTACTTC.

This clonotype occurred a few times. The chain links TRBV7-9 to TRBJ2-3; no clear D. This CDR3 is 14 amino acids long. Trimming shortened V by 2 bases and J by 3 bases, and 9 bases separated the two germline ends. Germline V lookup: CDR1 SEHNR, CDR2 FQNEAQ (reference sequence). This CDR3 is CASSLLGATDTQYF. The CDR3 nucleotides read TGTGCCAGCAGCTTACTTGGAGCTACAGATACGCAGTATTTT.

This clonotype appeared a few times. This rearrangement joins TRBV9 to TRBJ1-2; D is unresolved. V was cut by 0 bases and J by 6 bases, with 9 bases left in between. This CDR3 region has 13 residues. Germline V gives CDR1 SGDLS, CDR2 YYNGEE. The chain's CDR3 is CASSVAGSDGYTF. The CDR3 DNA reads TGTGCCAGCAGCGTAGCGGGAAGCGATGGCTACACCTTC.

This chain connects TRBV20-1 to TRBJ2-1, with D possibly TRBD2 on 6 matching bases. CDR1 DFQATT and CDR2 SNEGSKA come from the germline V gene (reference sequence). The CDR3 spans 18 residues. V lost 0 bases and J lost 4, with 22 bases in between. CDR3 DNA: TGCAGTGCTAGAGACCCCCGGGGACTCCGACTCCTATACAATGAGCAGTTCTTC. It encodes CSARDPRGLRLLYNEQFF.

This clonotype was seen a handful of times. The J gene is TRBJ2-4, the V gene TRBV7-9; D might be TRBD1 (6 bases). The CDR3 has 13 amino acids. Germline V gene data show CDR1 as SEHNR and CDR2 as FQNEAQ (reference sequence). Trimming took 5 bases from V and 9 from J, leaving 14 bases between them. In nucleotides, the CDR3 is TGTGCCAGCAGCCAACAGGGTCTGTCCATTCAGTACTTC. Its protein product is CASSQQGLSIQYF.

This clonotype was seen more than once but under ten times. The chain couples TRBV27 to TRBJ2-5; possible D gene TRBD2, 6 bases. Trimming took 5 bases from V and 7 from J, leaving 14 bases between them. The germline V gene encodes CDR1 MNHEY and CDR2 SMNVEV (reference sequence). The CDR3 contains 13 residues. This CDR3 is CASSRLGLGTQYF. DNA of the CDR3: TGTGCCAGCAGTCGACTAGGACTGGGGACCCAGTACTTC.

The CDR3 protein is CAWAREGNQPQHF. The CDR3 DNA is TGTGCCTGGGCCAGGGAAGGCAATCAGCCCCAGCATTTT. The genes are TRBV30 and TRBJ1-5; tentatively, D is TRBD1 (5 bases). The V end was cut by 5 bases, the J end by 2 bases, with 10 bases between. The CDR3 length is 13 residues. Germline lookup yields CDR1 GTSNPN and CDR2 SVGIG (reference sequence).

The J gene is TRBJ1-4, the V gene TRBV7-9; D not certain. Germline V gives CDR1 SEHNR, CDR2 FQNEAQ (reference sequence). V gave up 5 bases and J gave up 4 bases, with 8 bases separating them. The CDR3 is 13 amino acids. The CDR3 protein is CASSLLSNEKLFF. DNA for the CDR3: TGTGCCAGCAGCCTGCTGAGTAATGAAAAACTGTTTTTT.

The table lists this clonotype with a count of one. The J gene is TRBJ1-2, the V gene TRBV5-1; no firm D call. Trimming took off 2 bases at V and 8 bases at J, with 13 bases between the two ends. The CDR3 runs 13 residues. CDR1 and CDR2 (germline): SGHRS, YFSETQ. CDR3 region: CASSLDPPGGYTF. The CDR3 nucleotides read TGCGCCAGCAGCTTAGACCCACCCGGCGGCTACACCTTC.

This clonotype has a count of ten or more. This rearrangement joins TRBV20-1 to TRBJ1-5; D is ambiguous. CDR1 DFQATT and CDR2 SNEGSKA come from the germline V gene (reference sequence). The CDR3 has 14 amino acids. Trimming removed 2 bases from V and 2 bases from J, with 10 bases in between. The CDR3 DNA reads TGCAGTGCTAGATTTCAGCCGGGCAATCAGCCCCAGCATTTT. Its protein product is CSARFQPGNQPQHF.

J is TRBJ2-2 and V is TRBV3-1; the D is unclear. CDR1 is LGHDT and CDR2 is YNNKEL in the germline V gene (reference sequence). The CDR3 has 12 residues. Trimming took off 2 bases at V and 7 bases at J, with 5 bases between the two ends. Written as DNA, the CDR3 is TGTGCCAGCAGCCAATTCGGCGGGGAGCTGTTTTTT. Protein product: CASSQFGGELFF.